The clone carrying this T cell receptor beta chain was counted between two and nine times. V dropped 5 bases and J dropped 0 bases, with 14 bases sitting between them. The V gene's germline CDR1 is PRHDT and CDR2 FYEKMQ (reference sequence). This CDR3 is 15 amino acids long. This entry comes from a study of T cells in Graves' hyperthyroidism and ophthalmopathy. Template material for amplifying TCR beta CDR3 regions consisted of RNA transcripts. TCR CDR3 underwent first-round RT-PCR with the HTBI primer set. TCRdb re-called the multiplex PCR reads through MiXCR, storing one row per CDR3 protein. The data hold hundreds of thousands of distinct CDR3 sequences, with 35% to 55% observed a single time.

The source material was peripheral blood or thyroid tissue (not recorded which). V gene TRBV13 combines with J gene TRBJ2-7; D may be TRBD1 or TRBD2 (5 bases each). The source of this sequence is a woman aged 18-29 years with Graves' hyperthyroidism. CDR3 protein: CASSPRRGPSYEQYF. The CDR3 DNA follows: TGTGCCAGCAGCCCCCGCCGGGGCCCCTCCTACGAGCAGTACTTC.